Each of the 2 T cell receptor beta chains below was sequenced from the same sample in a study of TIL therapy for anti-PD-1-resistant metastatic lung cancer. The immunoSEQ assay was v3. Clones were read by immunoSEQ multiplex PCR, and TCRdb kept only the in-frame ones, dropping some. This table has under 55,000 clones, 79% appearing once. Time point in this sample: pre-treatment sample, taken before nivolumab and TIL therapy. This sample comprised blood, obtained at baseline. All receptors derive from a woman between 25 and 85 years old with non-small cell lung cancer.

The chain uses TRBV19 and TRBJ1-5; a possible D gene is TRBD1 (5 bases). V was cut by 5 bases and J by 3 bases, with 20 bases left in between. The CDR3 consists of 17 residues. Germline V gene lookup returns CDR1 LNHDA and CDR2 SQIVND (reference sequence). CDR3 bases: TGTGCCAGTAGTCGCACCGGGGGTGTTATGGCCAATCAGCCCCAGCATTTT. This sequence encodes CASSRTGGVMANQPQHF.

This rearrangement joins TRBV7-9 to TRBJ1-1; D may be TRBD1 (6 bases). Trimming shortened V by 4 bases and J by 0 bases, and 12 bases separated the two germline ends. This CDR3 has 15 residues. Germline V CDR1 and CDR2: SEHNR, FQNEAQ (reference sequence). The CDR3 sequence: CASSSSRGLNTEAFF. DNA of the CDR3: TGTGCCAGCAGCTCTTCCAGGGGCTTGAACACTGAAGCTTTCTTT. Drawing the rest from reference TRBV7-9 and TRBJ1-1, the complete variable domain is DTGVSQNPRHKITKRGQNVTFRCDPISEHNRLYWYRQTLGQGPEFLTYFQNEAQLEKSRLLSDRFSAERPKGSFSTLEIQRTEQGDSAMYLCASSSSRGLNTEAFFGQGTRLTVV.